This paragraph reports one T cell receptor beta chain. Its antigen remains unidentified. This record belongs to a study of T-cell reconstitution after alpha-beta-depleted transplantation in children. Overall study findings and caveats: In some patients, recipient T cells and intrathymic progenitors surviving conditioning explained high day-60 diversity. Newly made T cells mostly supplied T-cell counts and diversity one year after transplant. Several hundred expanded graft clones reportedly supplied alpha-beta T cells about two months after transplant.

Construction of the TCRbeta library involved unique molecular identifiers. In TCRdb, the PCR reads were re-called with MiXCR into one record per CDR3 protein. The table shows some 350,000 distinct CDR3 sequences, with around 15% occurring only once. Trimming left V 0 bases short and J 8 bases short, with 8 bases between. The CDR3 is 13 residues long. Germline CDR1 LGHNA, CDR2 YSLEER. This TCR was recovered from a male patient aged 2 to 9 who had a stem cell transplant for acute lymphoblastic leukemia, so the T cells may come from the graft donor. The chain carries TRBV4-3 and TRBJ2-1; D perhaps matches TRBD1 (6 bases). The material was PBMCs, mostly from graft donor cells, obtained 360 days after TCRalphabeta/CD19-depleted stem cell transplant. The CDR3 region is CASSQEQGYEQFF. The CDR3 DNA reads TGCGCCAGCAGCCAAGAACAGGGTTATGAGCAGTTCTTC.